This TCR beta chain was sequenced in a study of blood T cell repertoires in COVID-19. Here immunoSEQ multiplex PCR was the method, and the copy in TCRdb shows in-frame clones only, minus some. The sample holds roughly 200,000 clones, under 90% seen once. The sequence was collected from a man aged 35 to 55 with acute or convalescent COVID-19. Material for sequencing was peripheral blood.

For the CDR3, the DNA is TGTGCCCAAAGCGAAGGGGCGTTGGGACCCCAGCATTTT. Translated, it gives CAQSEGALGPQHF. This chain links TRBV30 with TRBJ1-5; a possible D gene is TRBD1 (5 bases). The CDR3 is made up of 13 amino acids. Germline-derived CDR1 and CDR2 are GTSNPN and SVGIG (reference sequence). The ends were cut back, 8 bases at V and 10 bases at J, with 21 bases in the middle.